This T cell receptor (beta chain) was retrieved from a study of shared clonotypes between healthy human individuals (dated by TCRdb to 2020 to 2021). In terms of the full investigation: The cohort included a few men and a couple of women between 18 and 49 years of age. To estimate repertoire size and how much clonotype sharing occurs between individuals, the study deeply sequenced the blood TCR repertoires of roughly 5 healthy adults. To increase sequencing depth and limit assay-specific biases, TCR repertoire library preparation and sequencing were carried out by different laboratories using diverse techniques. Each donor's leukapheresis produced roughly between roughly 0.85 and 10 billion PBMCs. The study at large found these results: Because the study included a small number of donors, the genetic and exposure-history diversity represented was limited. Sampling was restricted to blood, and TCR repertoires in tissues likely differ from the TCR repertoires found in blood. Pairwise subsampling led to the expectation that sequencing depth would affect the degree of clonotype sharing among donors.

This clone was seen only a few times. Its antigen has not been determined. No much larger clonotype is one base removed from it; base qualities were not supplied. Donors were healthy HIV-negative adults with no recently reported acute infections or vaccinations. Only Caucasian adults living in Nashville, Tennessee, USA were represented among the donors. For unsorted samples, some 90 million PBMCs were counted and genomic DNA was extracted with the QIAamp DNA Blood Mini kit. Blood was collected by leukapheresis, and PBMCs were isolated by Ficoll-Histopaque density gradient centrifugation and then cryopreserved in liquid nitrogen vapor phase. V was cut back by 2 bases and J by 5 bases, leaving a gap of 16 bases between them. Taken from cysteine to phenylalanine, the CDR3 has 15 residues. Of the read, only the CDR3 DNA is kept; its 45 bases are in frame from base 1. CDR1 and CDR2 are read off the germline V gene as SQVTM and ANQGSEA.

Using the deep immunoSEQ assay, multiplex PCR amplified TCR CDR3 regions from genomic DNA. Genomic DNA extracted from each cell subset was distributed evenly over all wells of several immunoSEQ 96-well plates, and each plate served as one replicate. For unsorted PBMC, approximately 0.3 ug of genomic DNA, equivalent to approximately 28,000 T cell genomes, went into each replicate PCR. Ten immunoSEQ deep assay plates were used to sequence unsorted PBMC genomic DNA. Purified libraries were quantified with a Qubit 3.0 fluorometer, sized on a Bioanalyzer 2100, and re-quantified with the KAPA Library Quantification kit. Every immunoSEQ 96-well plate was sequenced on a separate single-read 150-cycle Illumina NextSeq 550 flow cell. The authors processed their data as follows. Because the immunoSEQ output included only junctional sequences and no quality scores, the filtering could not be the same as the filtering used for full-length reads. To assign V/J genes and CDR3, sequences were annotated using PyIR, a Python wrapper for IgBLAST v1.9, with IMGT germline references. Reads were removed for weak V/J assignments (E-value above 1e-6), missing CDR3, stop codons, out-of-frame junctions, or ambiguous translated residues. V3J clonotypes were defined by identical inferred V gene, J gene, and CDR3 amino acid sequence. The percentage overlap between two repertoires was calculated by dividing the number of shared unique clonotypes by the size of the smaller repertoire. Richness of each repertoire was evaluated using RTK rarefaction, the Chao1 estimator, and Recon v2.1 estimates of unobserved clonotypes. TCRdb's version of the immuneACCESS table is confined to in-frame rearrangements and falls short of the full clone set. An unresolved V gene accounts for under half of the shortfall where checked; the remainder is of unknown origin. V and J calls and clone size are as listed in that table; D and trimming were resolved from the DNA. This sample comprises fewer than 550,000 clones, about 75% of them detected only once. The top ten hold about an eighth of the sample.

This clonotype originated in a woman aged 40 to 50 in good health. Some clones in this sample may be carry-over from other donors' samples. The material sequenced was PBMCs. Here the chain combines TRBV29-1 and TRBJ2-1; tentative D gene TRBD2, with 6 bases matching. The CDR3 here reads CSVELVGGKNNEQFF. The DNA sequence reads TGCAGCGTTGAACTGGTAGGAGGGAAAAACAATGAGCAGTTCTTC.